The entry that follows covers one TCR beta chain sequence. Its antigen remains unidentified. There are no base qualities to consult, and no much larger clone falls within one base. The immunoSEQ Assay was used to sequence TCRbeta CDR3 regions. After extraction, genomic DNA underwent amplification by bias-controlled multiplex PCR, followed by high-throughput sequencing. The study's own analysis went as follows. To quantify the absolute abundance of every unique TCRbeta CDR3 region, sequences were collapsed and filtered. Usable DNA was measured by amplifying reference genes present in all nucleated cells, and TCRbeta template counts were normalized to that usable DNA to estimate T cell fraction. Repertoire TCRs were annotated as SARS-CoV-2-specific when V gene, CDR3 amino acid sequence and J gene were exactly matched to a known reactive TCR set. The reference SARS-CoV-2 TCR set came from MIRA and was filtered for enrichment in COVID-19-positive ImmuneCODE repertoires, removing public or cross-reactive TCRs. Based on the MIRA antigens, annotated TCRs were further analysed at the level of specific ORF or position within ORF. Breadth was defined as the number of annotated unique rearrangements divided by the total number of unique productive rearrangements, and depth was defined as the summed frequency of the annotated unique rearrangements. Two-sided Wilcoxon rank-sum tests were applied when comparing TCR breadth between groups. In its TCRdb copy, this immuneACCESS table keeps in-frame sequences only and misses some clones. Where compared with another copy, unresolved V genes explain less than half of these, and the others have no known cause. The D gene and trimming were derived from the DNA, and the V and J assignments and clone size from that table. The sample data list some 390,000 clones, and 89% of these were observed just once. 1.5% to 2% of the sample rests with the top ten.

In the germline V gene (reference sequence), CDR1 corresponds to MNHEY and CDR2 to SMNVEV. V is pared back by 3 bases and J by 0 bases, with 12 bases lying between the germline termini. CDR3 length: 16 amino acids, cysteine to phenylalanine. The DNA shown is the 48-base CDR3, in frame from base 1. This specimen comes from a study of Ad26.COV2.S vaccination and SARS-CoV-2 variants (dated by TCRdb to the early 2020s). About the full investigation: Vaccine-arm donors came from COV1001, a multicentre, randomized, double-blind, placebo-controlled phase I-IIa trial of Ad26.COV2.S in healthy adults. Dosing of Ad26.COV2.S was intramuscular, at either 5x10^10 or 1x10^11 viral particles, delivered as one shot or as two shots spaced 56 days apart. Sequencing of the TCRbeta repertoire served to evaluate the specificity and breadth of SARS-CoV-2-reactive T cell receptors following Ad26.COV2.S vaccination. The TCR-sequenced set comprised roughly 30 samples: some 20 Ad26.COV2.S vaccine recipients, 5 placebo recipients and 8 SARS-CoV-2 convalescent individuals. Trial participants were randomized into five groups of five, in which low-dose or high-dose Ad26.COV2.S was given once or twice, or placebo was given on both occasions. Investigators remained blinded to trial group allocation during experiments and outcome assessment.

Study-level results and caveats: Spike-specific TCR breadth was higher in Ad26.COV2.S recipients than in placebo recipients (P = 0.0014). It was noted by the authors that total T cell responses may have been underestimated by the TCR breadth and depth analyses. Vaccine and placebo recipients had similar non-spike TCR breadth, a finding consistent with the vaccine containing only spike. The study was not powered to compare responses between vaccine doses or regimens. After vaccination, spike-specific CD8+ and CD4+ T cell responses were reported to show substantial breadth.

The treatment or condition label corresponds to: some 20 received Ad26.COV2.S at low or high dose, single or two shots; a few received placebo; per-sample allocation not given. Repertoires of vaccine and placebo recipients were sequenced from samples taken on day 63 after the first injection. Cohort 1b enrolled about two dozen adults aged 18-55 years at a single site in Boston, USA, between 29 July and 7 August 2020. Ad26.COV2.S was a replication-incompetent adenovirus type 26 vector expressing a prefusion-stabilized SARS-CoV-2 spike protein from the original Wuhan strain. In this chain, TRBV27 is recombined with TRBJ1-5; perhaps TRBD1 is the D gene, with 6 bases matching. This material consisted of peripheral blood, taken in a trial of Ad26.COV2.S vaccine versus placebo. The TCR was taken from a person between 18 and 65 years old who received the Ad26.COV2.S COVID-19 vaccine or a placebo. The CDR3 protein is CASSFGTPYSNQPQHF. The nucleotides read TGTGCCAGCAGTTTTGGGACACCTTATAGCAATCAGCCCCAGCATTTT.